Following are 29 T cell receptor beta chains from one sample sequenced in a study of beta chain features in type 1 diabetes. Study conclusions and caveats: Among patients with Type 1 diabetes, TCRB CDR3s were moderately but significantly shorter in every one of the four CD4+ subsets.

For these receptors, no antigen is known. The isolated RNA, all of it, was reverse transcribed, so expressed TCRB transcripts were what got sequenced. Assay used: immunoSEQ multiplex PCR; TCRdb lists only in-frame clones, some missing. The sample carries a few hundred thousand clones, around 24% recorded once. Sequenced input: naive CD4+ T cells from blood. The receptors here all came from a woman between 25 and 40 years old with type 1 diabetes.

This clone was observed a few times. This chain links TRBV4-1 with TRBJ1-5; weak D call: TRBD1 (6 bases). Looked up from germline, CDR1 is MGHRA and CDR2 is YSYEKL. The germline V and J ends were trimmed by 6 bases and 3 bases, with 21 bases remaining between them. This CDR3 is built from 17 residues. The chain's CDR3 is CASRRLPGQQFNQPQHF. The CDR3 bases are TGCGCCAGCAGAAGACTCCCAGGACAGCAATTCAATCAGCCCCAGCATTTT.

The CDR3 protein is CASSSRAGSSYNEQFF. DNA for the CDR3: TGTGCCAGCAGTTCAAGGGCGGGGAGCTCCTACAATGAGCAGTTCTTC. This chain uses TRBV7-2 with TRBJ2-1; a weak D match, TRBD2 (6 bases). The germline CDR1 and CDR2 sequences are SGHTA and FQGNSA. The CDR3 loop spans 16 amino acids. The V end was cut by 6 bases, the J end by 0 bases, with 15 bases between.

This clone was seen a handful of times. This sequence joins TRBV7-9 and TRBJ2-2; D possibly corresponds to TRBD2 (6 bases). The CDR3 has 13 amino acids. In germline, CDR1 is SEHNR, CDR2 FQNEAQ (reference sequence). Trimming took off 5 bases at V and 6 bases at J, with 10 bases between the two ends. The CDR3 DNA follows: TGTGCCAGCAGCGCCTCTAGCGCCGGGGAGCTGTTTTTT. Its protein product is CASSASSAGELFF.

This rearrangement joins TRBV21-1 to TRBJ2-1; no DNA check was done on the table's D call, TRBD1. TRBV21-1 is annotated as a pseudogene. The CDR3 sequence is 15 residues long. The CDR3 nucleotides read TGTGCCAGCAGCAAAGGGGGGCACTCCTACAATGAGCAGTTCTTC. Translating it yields CASSKGGHSYNEQFF.

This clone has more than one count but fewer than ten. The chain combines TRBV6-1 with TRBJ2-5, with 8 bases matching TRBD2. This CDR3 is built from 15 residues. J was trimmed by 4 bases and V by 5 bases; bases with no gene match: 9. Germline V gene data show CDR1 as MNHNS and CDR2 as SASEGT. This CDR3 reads CASSPVGGATETQYF. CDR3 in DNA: TGTGCCAGCAGTCCCGTCGGGGGGGCGACAGAGACCCAGTACTTC.

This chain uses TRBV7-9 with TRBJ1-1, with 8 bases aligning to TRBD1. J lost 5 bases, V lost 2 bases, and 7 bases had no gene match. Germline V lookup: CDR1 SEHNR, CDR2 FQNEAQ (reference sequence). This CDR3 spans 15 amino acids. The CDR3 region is CASSLQGAKSTEAFF. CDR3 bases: TGTGCCAGCAGCTTACAGGGGGCGAAGAGTACTGAAGCTTTCTTT. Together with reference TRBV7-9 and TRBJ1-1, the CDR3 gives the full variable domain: DTGVSQNPRHKITKRGQNVTFRCDPISEHNRLYWYRQTLGQGPEFLTYFQNEAQLEKSRLLSDRFSAERPKGSFSTLEIQRTEQGDSAMYLCASSLQGAKSTEAFFGQGTRLTVV.

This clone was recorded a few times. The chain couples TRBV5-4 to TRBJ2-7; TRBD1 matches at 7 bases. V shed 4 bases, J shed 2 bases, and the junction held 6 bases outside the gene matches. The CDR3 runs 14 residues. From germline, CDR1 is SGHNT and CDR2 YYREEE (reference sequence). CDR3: CASSAKDRTYEQYF. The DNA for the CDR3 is TGTGCCAGCAGCGCCAAGGACAGGACCTACGAGCAGTACTTC.

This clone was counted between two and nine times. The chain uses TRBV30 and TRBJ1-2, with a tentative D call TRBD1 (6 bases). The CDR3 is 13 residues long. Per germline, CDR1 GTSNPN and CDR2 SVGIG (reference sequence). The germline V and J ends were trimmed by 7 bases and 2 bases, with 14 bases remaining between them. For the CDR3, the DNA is TGTGCCTCCCTCGACAGGACCAACTATGGCTACACCTTC. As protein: CASLDRTNYGYTF.

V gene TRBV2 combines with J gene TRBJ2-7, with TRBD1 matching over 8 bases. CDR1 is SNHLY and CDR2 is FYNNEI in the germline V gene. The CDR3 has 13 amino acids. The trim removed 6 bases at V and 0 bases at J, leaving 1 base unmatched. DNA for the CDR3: TGTGCCAGCAGGGGACAGGCCTCCTACGAGCAGTACTTC. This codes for CASRGQASYEQYF.

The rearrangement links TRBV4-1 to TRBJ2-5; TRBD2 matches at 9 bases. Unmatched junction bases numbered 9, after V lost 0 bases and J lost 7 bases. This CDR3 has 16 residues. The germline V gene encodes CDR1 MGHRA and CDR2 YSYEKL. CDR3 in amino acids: CASSQDQRLAGLTQYF. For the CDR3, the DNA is TGCGCCAGCAGCCAAGATCAGCGGCTAGCGGGATTGACCCAGTACTTC.

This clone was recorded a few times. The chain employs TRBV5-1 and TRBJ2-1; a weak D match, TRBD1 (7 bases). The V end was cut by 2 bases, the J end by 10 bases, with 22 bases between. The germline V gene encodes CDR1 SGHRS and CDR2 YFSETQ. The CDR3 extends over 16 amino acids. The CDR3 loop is CASSFGTPILQGEQFF. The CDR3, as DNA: TGCGCCAGCAGCTTCGGGACTCCCATCCTACAGGGGGAGCAGTTCTTC.

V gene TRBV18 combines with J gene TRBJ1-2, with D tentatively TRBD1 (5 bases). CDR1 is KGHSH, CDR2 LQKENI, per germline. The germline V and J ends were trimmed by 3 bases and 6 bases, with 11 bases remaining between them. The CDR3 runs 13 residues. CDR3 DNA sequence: TGTGCCAGCTCACCCCAGGGTTTCGATGGCTACACCTTC. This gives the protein CASSPQGFDGYTF.

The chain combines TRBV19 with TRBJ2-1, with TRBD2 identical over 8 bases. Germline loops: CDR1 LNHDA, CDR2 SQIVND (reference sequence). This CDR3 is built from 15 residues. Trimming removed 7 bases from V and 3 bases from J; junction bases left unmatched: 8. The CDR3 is CASKTGTRNYNEQFF. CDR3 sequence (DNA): TGTGCCAGTAAAACCGGGACTAGGAACTACAATGAGCAGTTCTTC.

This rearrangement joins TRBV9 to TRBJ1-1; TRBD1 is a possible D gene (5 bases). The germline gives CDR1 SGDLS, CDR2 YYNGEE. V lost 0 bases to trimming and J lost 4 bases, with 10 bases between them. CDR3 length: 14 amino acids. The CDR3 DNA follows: TGTGCCAGCAGCGTAGTGCAGGGAATCACTGAAGCTTTCTTT. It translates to CASSVVQGITEAFF. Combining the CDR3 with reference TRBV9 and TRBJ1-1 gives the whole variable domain DSGVTQTPKHLITATGQRVTLRCSPRSGDLSVYWYQQSLDQGLQFLIQYYNGEERAKGNILERFSAQQFPDLHSELNLSSLELGDSALYFCASSVVQGITEAFFGQGTRLTVV.

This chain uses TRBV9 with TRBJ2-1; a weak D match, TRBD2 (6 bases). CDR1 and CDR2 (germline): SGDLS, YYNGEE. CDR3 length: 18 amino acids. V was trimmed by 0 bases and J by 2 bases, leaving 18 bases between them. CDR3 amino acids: CASSVATPLREAYNEQFF. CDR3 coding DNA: TGTGCCAGCAGCGTAGCTACCCCCTTGCGGGAAGCCTACAATGAGCAGTTCTTC.

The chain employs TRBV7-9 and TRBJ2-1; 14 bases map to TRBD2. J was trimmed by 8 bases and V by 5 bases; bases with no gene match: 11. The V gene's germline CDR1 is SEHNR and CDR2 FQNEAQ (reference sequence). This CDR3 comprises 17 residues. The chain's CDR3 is CASSRGTSGRLVDEQFF. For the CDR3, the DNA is TGTGCCAGCAGCCGAGGGACTAGCGGGAGATTGGTCGATGAGCAGTTCTTC.

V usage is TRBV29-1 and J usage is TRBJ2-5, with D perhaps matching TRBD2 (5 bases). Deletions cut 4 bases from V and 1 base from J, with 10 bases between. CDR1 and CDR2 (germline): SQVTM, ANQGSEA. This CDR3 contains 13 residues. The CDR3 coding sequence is TGCAGCGTTGGGAAAGGGAGCCAAGAGACCCAGTACTTC. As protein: CSVGKGSQETQYF.

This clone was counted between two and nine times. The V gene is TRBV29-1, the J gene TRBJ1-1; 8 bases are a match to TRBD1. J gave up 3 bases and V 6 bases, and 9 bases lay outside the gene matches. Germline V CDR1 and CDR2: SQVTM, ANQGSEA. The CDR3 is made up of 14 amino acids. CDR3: CSVRRDRGYTEAFF. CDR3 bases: TGCAGCGTCAGAAGAGACAGGGGTTACACTGAAGCTTTCTTT.

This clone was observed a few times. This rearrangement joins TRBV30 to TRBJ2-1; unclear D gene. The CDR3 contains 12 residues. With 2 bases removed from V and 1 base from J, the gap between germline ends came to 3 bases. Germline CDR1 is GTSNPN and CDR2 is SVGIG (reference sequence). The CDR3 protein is CAWSPSYNEQFF. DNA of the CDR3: TGTGCCTGGAGTCCTTCCTACAATGAGCAGTTCTTC.

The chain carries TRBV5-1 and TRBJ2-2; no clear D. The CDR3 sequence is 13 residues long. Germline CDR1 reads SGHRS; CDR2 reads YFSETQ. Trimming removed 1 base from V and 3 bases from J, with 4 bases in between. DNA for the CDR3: TGCGCCAGCAGCTTGACAGACACCGGGGAGCTGTTTTTT. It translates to CASSLTDTGELFF.

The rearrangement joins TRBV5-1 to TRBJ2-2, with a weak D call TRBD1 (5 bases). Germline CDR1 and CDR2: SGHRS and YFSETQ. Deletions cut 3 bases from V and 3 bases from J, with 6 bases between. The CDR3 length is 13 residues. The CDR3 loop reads CASSSQDTGELFF. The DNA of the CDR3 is TGCGCCAGCAGCTCACAGGACACCGGGGAGCTGTTTTTT.

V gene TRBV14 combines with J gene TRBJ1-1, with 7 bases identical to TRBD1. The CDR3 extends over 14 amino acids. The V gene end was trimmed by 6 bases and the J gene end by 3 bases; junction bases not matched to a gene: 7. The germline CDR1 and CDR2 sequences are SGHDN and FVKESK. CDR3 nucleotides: TGTGCCAGCAGGGTGACAGGGACGTACACTGAAGCTTTCTTT. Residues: CASRVTGTYTEAFF.

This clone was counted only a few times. As DNA, the CDR3 is TGTGCCACCAGCAGAGGAGGGACTAGCGCGTACAATGAGCAGTTCTTC. Translated, it gives CATSRGGTSAYNEQFF. The chain uses TRBV15 and TRBJ2-1, with 10 bases fitting TRBD2. Per germline, CDR1 LNHNV and CDR2 YYDKDF (reference sequence). This CDR3 is built from 16 residues. V lost 1 base and J lost 4; bases outside the gene matches: 4.

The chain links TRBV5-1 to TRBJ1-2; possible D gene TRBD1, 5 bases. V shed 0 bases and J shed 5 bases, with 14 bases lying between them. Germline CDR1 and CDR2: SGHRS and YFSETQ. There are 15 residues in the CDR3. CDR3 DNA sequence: TGCGCCAGCAGCTTGGCCGGCAGACAGTGGTATGGCTACACCTTC. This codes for CASSLAGRQWYGYTF.

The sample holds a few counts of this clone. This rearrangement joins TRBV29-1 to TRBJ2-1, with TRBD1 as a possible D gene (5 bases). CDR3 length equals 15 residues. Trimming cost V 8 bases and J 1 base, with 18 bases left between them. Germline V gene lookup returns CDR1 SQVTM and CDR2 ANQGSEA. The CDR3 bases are TGCAGCTCGAGAAGGGGCGGAGAGTCCTACAATGAGCAGTTCTTC. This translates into CSSRRGGESYNEQFF.

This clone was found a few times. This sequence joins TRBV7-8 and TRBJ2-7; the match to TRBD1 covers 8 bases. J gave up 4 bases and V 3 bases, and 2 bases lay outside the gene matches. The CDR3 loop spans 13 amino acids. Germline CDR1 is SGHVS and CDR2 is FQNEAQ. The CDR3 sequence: CASSFNRGYEQYF. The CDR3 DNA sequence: TGTGCCAGCAGCTTTAACAGGGGGTACGAGCAGTACTTC. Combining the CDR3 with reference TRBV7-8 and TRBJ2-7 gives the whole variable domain GAGVSQSPRYKVAKRGQDVALRCDPISGHVSLFWYQQALGQGPEFLTYFQNEAQLDKSGLPSDRFFAERPEGSVSTLKIQRTQQEDSAVYLCASSFNRGYEQYFGPGTRLTVT.

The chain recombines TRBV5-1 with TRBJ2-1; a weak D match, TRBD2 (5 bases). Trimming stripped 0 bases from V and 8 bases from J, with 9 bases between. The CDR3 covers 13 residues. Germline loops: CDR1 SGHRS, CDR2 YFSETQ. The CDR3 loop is CASSLETNDEQFF. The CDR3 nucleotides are TGCGCCAGCAGCTTGGAGACTAACGATGAGCAGTTCTTC.

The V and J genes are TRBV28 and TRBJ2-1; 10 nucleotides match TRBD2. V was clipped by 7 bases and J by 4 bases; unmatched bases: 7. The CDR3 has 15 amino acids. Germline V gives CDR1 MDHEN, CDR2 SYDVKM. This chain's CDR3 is CASTTPSGSYNEQFF. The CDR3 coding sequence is TGTGCCAGCACCACTCCTAGCGGGAGTTACAATGAGCAGTTCTTC.

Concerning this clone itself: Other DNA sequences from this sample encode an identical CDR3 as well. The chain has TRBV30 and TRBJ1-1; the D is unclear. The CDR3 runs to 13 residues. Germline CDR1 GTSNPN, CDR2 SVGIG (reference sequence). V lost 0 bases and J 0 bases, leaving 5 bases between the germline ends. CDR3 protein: CAWSVQMNTEAFF. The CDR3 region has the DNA TGTGCCTGGAGTGTACAAATGAACACTGAAGCTTTCTTT.